This T cell receptor (beta chain) stems from a study of human T cells and chemical hapten exposure. Study-level points and caveats: TCRs at high frequency, those above 1 in 1000, did not change with DPC sensitization.

Time point described: patch test 3, about 24 weeks after DPC sensitization. Treatment meaning: therapeutic diphenylcyclopropenone sensitization with weekly scalp DPC. MiXCR, applied by TCRdb to the RACE reads, yields one record per CDR3 protein. The sample shows about 110,000 distinct CDR3 sequences, under 35% of them seen only once. Only a few counts were recorded for this clonotype. The antigen is unknown. The receptor's source is a man between 35 and 55 years old with alopecia areata. Some clones in this sample may be carry-over from other donors' samples. The sample was whole blood, taken in connection with sensitization to the hapten diphenylcyclopropenone (DPC).

CDR3 nucleotide sequence: TGCAGTGCTAGCGCCAGCACAGATACGCAGTATTTT. Translated, it gives CSASASTDTQYF. This rearrangement joins TRBV20-1 to TRBJ2-3; D gene ambiguous. The CDR3 totals 12 residues. V dropped 3 bases and J dropped 0 bases, with 4 bases sitting between them. Germline loops: CDR1 DFQATT, CDR2 SNEGSKA (reference sequence).